This TCR beta chain was recorded in a study of CD8 T cells in Susac syndrome. The multiple sclerosis control group comprised treatment-naive patients with stable or active relapsing-remitting disease. Reverse transcription of roughly 0.5 to 1 ug RNA was performed with random hexamers. TCR beta CDR3 was amplified by immunoSEQ multiplex PCR. This amplification extended across 54 Vbeta and 13 Jbeta segments. TCRdb fed the immunoSEQ multiplex PCR reads into MiXCR, producing one record per CDR3 protein. The sample records 170,000 or so distinct CDR3 sequences, approximately 94% being singletons. Between the trimmed V and J ends, which lost 3 bases and 0 bases, there was a span of 15 bases. Looked up from germline, CDR1 is DFQATT and CDR2 is SNEGSKA (reference sequence). The CDR3 length is 15 residues.

The chain is built from TRBV20-1 and TRBJ2-7, with a weak D call TRBD1 (5 bases). This TCR was sampled from a human donor with multiple sclerosis. The sequenced sample consisted of CD4+ T cells from PBMCs. CDR3 in DNA: TGCAGTGCTAGCCTAGTGGGGCAAAGCTCCTACGAGCAGTACTTC. This translates into CSASLVGQSSYEQYF.